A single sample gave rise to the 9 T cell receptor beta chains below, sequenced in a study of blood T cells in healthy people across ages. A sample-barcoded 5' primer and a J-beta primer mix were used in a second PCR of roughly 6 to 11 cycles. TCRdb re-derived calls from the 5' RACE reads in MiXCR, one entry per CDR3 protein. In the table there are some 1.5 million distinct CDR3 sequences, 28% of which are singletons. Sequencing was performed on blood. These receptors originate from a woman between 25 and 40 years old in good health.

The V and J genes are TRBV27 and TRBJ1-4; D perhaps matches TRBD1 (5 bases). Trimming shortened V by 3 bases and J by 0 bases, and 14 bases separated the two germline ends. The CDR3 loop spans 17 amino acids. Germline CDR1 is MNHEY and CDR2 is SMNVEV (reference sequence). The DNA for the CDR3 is TGTGCCAGCAGTTTCAAGATCGGGGCCCCAACTAATGAAAAACTGTTTTTT. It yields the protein CASSFKIGAPTNEKLFF.

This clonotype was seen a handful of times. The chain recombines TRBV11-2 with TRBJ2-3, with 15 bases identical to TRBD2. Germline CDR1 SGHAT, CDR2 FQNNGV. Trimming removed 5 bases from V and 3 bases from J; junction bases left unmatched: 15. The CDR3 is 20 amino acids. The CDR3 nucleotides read TGTGCCAGCAGCGGAAGTAGGACTAGCGGGAGGGCCATGGCGACAGATACGCAGTATTTT. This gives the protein CASSGSRTSGRAMATDTQYF.

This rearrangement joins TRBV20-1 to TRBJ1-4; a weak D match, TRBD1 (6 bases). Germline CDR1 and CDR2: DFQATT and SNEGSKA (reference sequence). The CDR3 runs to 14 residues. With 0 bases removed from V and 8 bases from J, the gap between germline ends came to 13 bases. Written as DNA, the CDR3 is TGCAGTGCTAGAGATTTGTCAGGGGACGAAAAACTGTTTTTT. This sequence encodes CSARDLSGDEKLFF.

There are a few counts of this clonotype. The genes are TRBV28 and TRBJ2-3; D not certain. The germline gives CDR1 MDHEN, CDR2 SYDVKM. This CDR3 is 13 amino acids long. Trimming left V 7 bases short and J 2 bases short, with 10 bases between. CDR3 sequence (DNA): TGTGCCAGCACCTCTCCCAACACAGATACGCAGTATTTT. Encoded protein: CASTSPNTDTQYF.

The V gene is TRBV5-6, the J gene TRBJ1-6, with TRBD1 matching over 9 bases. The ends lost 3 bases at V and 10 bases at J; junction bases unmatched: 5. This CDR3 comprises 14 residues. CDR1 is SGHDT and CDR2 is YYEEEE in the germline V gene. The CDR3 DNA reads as TGTGCCAGCAGCTGGGACAGGGTAGGGTCACCCCTCCACTTT. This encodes CASSWDRVGSPLHF.

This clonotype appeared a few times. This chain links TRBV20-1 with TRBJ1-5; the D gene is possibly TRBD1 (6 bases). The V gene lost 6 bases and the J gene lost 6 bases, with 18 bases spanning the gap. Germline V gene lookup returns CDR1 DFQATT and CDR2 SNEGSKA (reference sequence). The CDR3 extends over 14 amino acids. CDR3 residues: CSAQTGGVRQPQHF. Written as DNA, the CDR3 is TGCAGTGCCCAGACAGGTGGAGTGCGTCAGCCCCAGCATTTT.

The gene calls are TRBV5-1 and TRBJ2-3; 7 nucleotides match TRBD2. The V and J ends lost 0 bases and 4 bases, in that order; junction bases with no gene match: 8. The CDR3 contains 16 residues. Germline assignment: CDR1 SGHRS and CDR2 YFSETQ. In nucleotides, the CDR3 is TGCGCCAGCAGCTTGGATGGCGGGAGTGGGCCAGATACGCAGTATTTT. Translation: CASSLDGGSGPDTQYF.

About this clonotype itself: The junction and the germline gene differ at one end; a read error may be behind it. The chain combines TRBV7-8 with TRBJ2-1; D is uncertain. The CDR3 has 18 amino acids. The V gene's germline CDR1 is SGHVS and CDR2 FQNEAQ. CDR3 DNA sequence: TGTGTCAGCAGCTTAAGGGATAGGAGCCAAAGGTCCTACAATGAGCAGTTCTTC. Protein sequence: CVSSLRDRSQRSYNEQFF.

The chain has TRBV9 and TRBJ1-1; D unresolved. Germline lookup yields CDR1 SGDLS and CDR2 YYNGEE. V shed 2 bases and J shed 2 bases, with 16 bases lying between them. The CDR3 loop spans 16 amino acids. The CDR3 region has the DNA TGTGCCAGCAGCGTGGGAGGGTCCCCCTTAAACACTGAAGCTTTCTTT. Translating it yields CASSVGGSPLNTEAFF.